Presented here are 29 T cell receptor beta chains from one specimen sequenced in a study of T cells in Graves' hyperthyroidism and ophthalmopathy. There were TCR beta CDR3 regions amplified from RNA transcripts. HTBI primers drove first-round RT-PCR of the TCR CDR3. Each CDR3 protein is one row after TCRdb ran MiXCR on the multiplex PCR reads. The sample carries fewer than 500,000 distinct CDR3 sequences, 14% recorded once. Sequencing used blood. These receptors were obtained from a young woman with Graves' ophthalmopathy.

The table lists this clonotype with many counts. V usage is TRBV6-2 or TRBV6-3 and J usage is TRBJ2-3; TRBD2 agrees at 7 bases. CDR1 is MNHEY and CDR2 is SVGEGT in the germline V gene. The V gene end was trimmed by 6 bases and the J gene end by 4 bases; junction bases not matched to a gene: 7. The CDR3 spans 14 residues. Written as DNA, the CDR3 is TGTGCCAGCAGCTTAACCGCGGGGGCAGATACGCAGTATTTT. Residues: CASSLTAGADTQYF.

Ten or more counts support this clonotype. A read error may produce the germline difference seen at one junction end. The rearrangement joins TRBV7-7 to TRBJ2-2; no definite D call. The CDR3 extends over 13 amino acids. Germline values: CDR1 SSHAT, CDR2 FNYEAQ (reference sequence). The CDR3: CASSLDLAGELFF. The CDR3 region has the DNA TGTGCTAGCAGCTTAGATTTGGCCGGGGAGCTGTTTTTT.

Many counts were recorded for this clonotype. Here the CDR3 reads CASSFALEDEAFF. The CDR3 coding sequence is TGTGCCAGCAGTTTTGCCCTAGAAGATGAAGCTTTCTTT. The chain has TRBV12-3 or TRBV12-4 and TRBJ1-1; D remains unclear. Trimming pared 3 bases from V and 7 bases from J, leaving 12 bases between. This CDR3 spans 13 amino acids.

This clonotype was observed at least ten times. The J gene is TRBJ2-5, the V gene TRBV6-5; 9 bases are a match to TRBD1. The CDR3 has 16 amino acids. Trimming removed 2 bases from V and 3 bases from J; junction bases left unmatched: 7. Germline assignment: CDR1 MNHEY and CDR2 SVGAGI. The CDR3: CASSYGLGTGKETQYF. The CDR3 nucleotides are TGTGCCAGCAGTTACGGCCTAGGGACAGGGAAAGAGACCCAGTACTTC.

This clonotype was observed a handful of times. The rearrangement links TRBV27 to TRBJ2-5; D unresolved. CDR3 size: 13 residues. Trimming took off 6 bases at V and 2 bases at J, with 10 bases between the two ends. CDR1 is MNHEY, CDR2 SMNVEV, per germline (reference sequence). The CDR3, as DNA: TGTGCCAGCAGGATAGTCGGGCAAGAGACCCAGTACTTC. It is translated as CASRIVGQETQYF.

The V and J genes are TRBV15 and TRBJ2-2; no firm D call. V lost 4 bases and J 2 bases, leaving 5 bases between the germline ends. The germline V gene has CDR1 LNHNV and CDR2 YYDKDF (reference sequence). The CDR3 runs 13 residues. Written as DNA, the CDR3 is TGTGCCACCAGCATGGAAAACACCGGGGAGCTGTTTTTT. This codes for CATSMENTGELFF.

The genes are TRBV6-1 and TRBJ2-5; TRBD2 is a possible D gene (6 bases). Germline-derived CDR1 and CDR2 are MNHNS and SASEGT. The CDR3 runs 16 residues. V was shortened by 3 bases and J by 4 bases, with 18 bases between the two germline ends. CDR3 sequence: CASSDPQWGVGETQYF. CDR3 DNA sequence: TGTGCCAGCAGTGATCCTCAGTGGGGGGTTGGAGAGACCCAGTACTTC.

Ten or more counts support this clonotype. V is TRBV7-2 and J is TRBJ2-1; 8 positions match TRBD2. This CDR3 is built from 16 residues. V lost 0 bases, J lost 7 bases, and 8 bases stayed unmatched. Germline CDR1 and CDR2: SGHTA and FQGNSA. This CDR3 is CASSLAFGGGRNEQFF. The CDR3 DNA follows: TGTGCCAGCAGCTTAGCCTTCGGGGGGGGGAGGAATGAGCAGTTCTTC.

Turning to this clonotype: A much larger clone sits a single nucleotide away, making a read error possible. The chain recombines TRBV20-1 with TRBJ1-6; D not certain. The CDR3 contains 13 residues. Germline assignment: CDR1 DFQATT and CDR2 SNEGSKA (reference sequence). The CDR3 spells CSAIGPDNPPLHF. The CDR3 DNA reads as TGCAGTGCTATCGGACCGGATAATCCACCCCTCCACTTT.

Many counts were recorded for this clonotype. This sequence joins TRBV30 and TRBJ1-6; 7 bases match TRBD1. Trimming at V came to 2 bases and at J to 5 bases, leaving 9 bases not matched to a gene. Per germline, CDR1 GTSNPN and CDR2 SVGIG (reference sequence). The CDR3 totals 16 residues. The CDR3 DNA follows: TGTGCCTGGAGTTTCGGGGCGACAGGGAATAATTCACCCCTCCACTTT. It codes for CAWSFGATGNNSPLHF.

This clonotype showed up just a few times. The rearrangement links TRBV7-6 to TRBJ2-3, with a weak D call TRBD2 (5 bases). The CDR3 is made up of 16 amino acids. The V gene's germline CDR1 is SGHVS and CDR2 FNYEAQ. With 6 bases removed from V and 1 base from J, the gap between germline ends came to 17 bases. CDR3 bases: TGTGCCAGCAGTCTGTATGAGAGGGTGGGCACAGATACGCAGTATTTT. It codes for CASSLYERVGTDTQYF.

This clonotype has just a few counts. CDR3 amino acids: CSAESGTGAEKLFF. The CDR3 bases are TGCAGTGCTGAATCCGGGACAGGGGCGGAAAAACTGTTTTTT. The chain carries TRBV20-1 and TRBJ1-4, with 10 bases aligning to TRBD1. The germline gives CDR1 DFQATT, CDR2 SNEGSKA (reference sequence). This CDR3 spans 14 amino acids. V lost 5 bases to trimming and J lost 8 bases; unmatched junction nucleotides: 8.

This clonotype showed up many times. The chain joins TRBV20-1 to TRBJ2-7; tentatively, D is TRBD2 (5 bases). This CDR3 contains 16 residues. V was trimmed by 1 base and J by 0 bases, leaving 16 bases between them. Germline-derived CDR1 and CDR2 are DFQATT and SNEGSKA (reference sequence). The CDR3 reads CSARGRGAADSYEQYF. CDR3 DNA: TGCAGTGCTAGAGGTCGCGGAGCGGCAGACTCCTACGAGCAGTACTTC.

This clonotype was observed at least ten times. The V and J genes are TRBV11-2 and TRBJ2-5; tentatively, D is TRBD1 or TRBD2 (5 bases each). The V end was cut by 1 base, the J end by 7 bases, with 13 bases between. CDR1 is SGHAT and CDR2 is FQNNGV in the germline V gene. This CDR3 has 14 residues. CDR3 DNA: TGTGCCAGCAGCTTAGTCTTGCAGAGGGGGACCCAGTACTTC. It codes for CASSLVLQRGTQYF.

The genes are TRBV6-4 and TRBJ1-6; a weak D match, TRBD1 (5 bases). V lost 6 bases, J lost 7 bases, and 13 bases lay in between. This CDR3 spans 14 amino acids. The germline CDR1 and CDR2 sequences are MRHNA and SNTAGT. CDR3 nucleotides: TGTGCCAGCAGCCCTGGACATGGAAATTCACCCCTCCACTTT. Its protein is CASSPGHGNSPLHF.

This clonotype has a count of ten or more. This rearrangement joins TRBV2 to TRBJ1-4, with D hard to call. Germline V lookup: CDR1 SNHLY, CDR2 FYNNEI. V gave up 3 bases and J gave up 8 bases, with 16 bases separating them. This CDR3 region has 15 residues. Here the CDR3 DNA reads TGTGCCAGCAGTGACCCAGACTTAAACCTCGAAAAACTGTTTTTT. Its translation: CASSDPDLNLEKLFF.

The chain couples TRBV12-3 or TRBV12-4 to TRBJ1-1; D remains unclear. The CDR3 runs 13 residues. V lost 4 bases and J lost 0, with 6 bases in between. The CDR3 DNA reads as TGTGCCAGCAGTTGGGTCGTGAACACTGAAGCTTTCTTT. This sequence encodes CASSWVVNTEAFF.

This clonotype has at least ten counts. V and J are TRBV7-2 and TRBJ2-3; D is unclear. This CDR3 comprises 16 residues. From germline, CDR1 is SGHTA and CDR2 FQGNSA. The germline V and J ends were trimmed by 4 bases and 6 bases, with 20 bases remaining between them. CDR3 nucleotides: TGTGCCAGCAGCTCCATATCGGAAAGGGTCGGGGATACGCAGTATTTT. Protein product: CASSSISERVGDTQYF.

This clonotype was seen more than once but under ten times. The CDR3 does not close with the conserved phenylalanine or tryptophan, likely indicating a read error. V usage is TRBV6-1 and J usage is TRBJ2-1; D is undetermined. V was shortened by 6 bases and J by 1 base, with 7 bases between the two germline ends. Germline CDR1 reads MNHNS; CDR2 reads SASEGT. The CDR3 spans 13 residues. The CDR3 bases are TGTGCCAGCAGATTGGGGTCCTACAATGAGCAGTTCCTC. Its protein product is CASRLGSYNEQFL.

This clonotype was counted at least ten times. The chain has TRBV6-1 and TRBJ1-1, with D possibly being TRBD1 (5 bases). The germline V gene has CDR1 MNHNS and CDR2 SASEGT. The CDR3 contains 15 residues. V lost 6 bases and J 1 base, leaving 15 bases between the germline ends. As DNA, the CDR3 is TGTGCCAGCAGCGCCAGGGTTTTAGGGAACACTGAAGCTTTCTTT. This gives the protein CASSARVLGNTEAFF.

V usage is TRBV27 and J usage is TRBJ1-6; D is undetermined. Trimming shortened V by 5 bases and J by 5 bases, and 10 bases separated the two germline ends. The CDR3 loop spans 14 amino acids. Germline lookup yields CDR1 MNHEY and CDR2 SMNVEV (reference sequence). The CDR3 region has the DNA TGTGCCAGCAGTCCGGGGATAGATAATTCACCCCTCCACTTT. This gives the protein CASSPGIDNSPLHF.

This clonotype was detected ten times or more. The chain has TRBV19 and TRBJ2-3, with 8 nucleotides matching TRBD2. The germline gives CDR1 LNHDA, CDR2 SQIVND (reference sequence). V gave up 3 bases and J gave up 5 bases; unmatched junction bases: 16. The CDR3 is 18 amino acids. The CDR3 spells CASSIRTNRGGVRDTQYF. The CDR3 DNA is TGTGCCAGTAGTATTCGCACCAATCGGGGGGGCGTTAGAGATACGCAGTATTTT.

This clonotype came up many times. The chain combines TRBV10-3 with TRBJ2-5; D tentatively reads TRBD1 or TRBD2 (5 bases each). Per the germline V gene, CDR1 is ENHRY and CDR2 is SYGVKD. Trimming took off 6 bases at V and 6 bases at J, with 17 bases between the two ends. This CDR3 has 14 residues. Here the CDR3 reads CAISPQGGWKTQYF. CDR3 coding DNA: TGTGCCATCAGCCCCCAGGGCGGGTGGAAGACCCAGTACTTC.

This clonotype came up many times. Possible read error: a much larger clone is one base away. The CDR3 sequence is CASSTLAEAGEQYF. CDR3 in DNA: TGTGCCAGCAGTACTCTAGCGGAGGCTGGCGAGCAGTACTTC. The chain has TRBV12-3 or TRBV12-4 and TRBJ2-7; 7 bases line up with TRBD2. Trimming removed 5 bases from V and 6 bases from J; junction bases left unmatched: 10. CDR3 length equals 14 residues.

This clonotype was recorded at least ten times. The chain uses TRBV11-1 and TRBJ1-6; D possibly corresponds to TRBD1 (5 bases). CDR1 is SGHAT, CDR2 FQDESV, per germline (reference sequence). The V end was cut by 5 bases, the J end by 9 bases, with 11 bases between. The CDR3 contains 13 residues. The CDR3 region is CASSQRQGSPLHF. In DNA, the CDR3 is TGTGCCAGCAGCCAAAGGCAGGGTTCACCCCTCCACTTT.

This clonotype was picked up many times. The rearrangement joins TRBV30 to TRBJ2-1, with 12 bases aligning to TRBD1. The length of the CDR3 is 14 residues. Germline V gene sequence: CDR1 GTSNPN, CDR2 SVGIG (reference sequence). V was pared by 8 bases and J by 7 bases, with 9 bases of the junction left unmatched. CDR3 nucleotide sequence: TGTGCCCTCTCGAGGGGACAGGGGGCAAATGAGCAGTTCTTC. It translates to CALSRGQGANEQFF.

This clonotype showed up many times. The V and J genes are TRBV9 and TRBJ2-2, with 7 bases lining up with TRBD2. This CDR3 contains 14 residues. Germline lookup yields CDR1 SGDLS and CDR2 YYNGEE. The trim removed 0 bases at V and 5 bases at J, leaving 1 base unmatched. The CDR3 reads CASSVGGGTGELFF. CDR3 coding DNA: TGTGCCAGCAGCGTAGGGGGGGGGACCGGGGAGCTGTTTTTT. The whole variable domain, remainder taken from reference TRBV9 and TRBJ2-2, is DSGVTQTPKHLITATGQRVTLRCSPRSGDLSVYWYQQSLDQGLQFLIQYYNGEERAKGNILERFSAQQFPDLHSELNLSSLELGDSALYFCASSVGGGTGELFFGEGSRLTVL.

The sample holds many counts of this clonotype. The V call is TRBV7-8, the J call TRBJ2-1; TRBD2 aligns across 15 bases. CDR3 length: 17 residues. Germline V CDR1 and CDR2: SGHVS, FQNEAQ. The V and J ends lost 5 bases and 6 bases, in that order; junction bases with no gene match: 8. DNA of the CDR3: TGTGCCAGCAGCCCGATAGGACTAGCGGGGGGGACCAATGAGCAGTTCTTC. This gives the protein CASSPIGLAGGTNEQFF.

Worth noting for this clonotype: This sequence may be a read error, since a much larger clone differs from it by one base. The gene calls are TRBV28 and TRBJ1-1; weak D call: TRBD1 (6 bases). CDR3 size: 18 residues. The germline CDR1 and CDR2 sequences are MDHEN and SYDVKM. V was shortened by 5 bases and J by 1 base, with 23 bases between the two germline ends. This chain's CDR3 is CASSPLPSGRGRNTEAFF. The CDR3 DNA sequence: TGTGCCAGCAGTCCTCTACCCTCCGGGAGGGGGAGGAACACTGAAGCTTTCTTT.